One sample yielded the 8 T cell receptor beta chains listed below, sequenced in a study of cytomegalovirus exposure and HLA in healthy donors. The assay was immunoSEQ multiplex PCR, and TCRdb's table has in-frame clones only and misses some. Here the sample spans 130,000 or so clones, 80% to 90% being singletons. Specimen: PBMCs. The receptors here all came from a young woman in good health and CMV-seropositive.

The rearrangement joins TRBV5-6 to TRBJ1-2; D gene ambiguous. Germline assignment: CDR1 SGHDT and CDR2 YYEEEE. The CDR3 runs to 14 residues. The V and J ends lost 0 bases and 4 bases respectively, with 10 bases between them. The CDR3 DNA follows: TGTGCCAGCAGCTTGGAAGCCATGCCCTATGGCTACACCTTC. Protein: CASSLEAMPYGYTF. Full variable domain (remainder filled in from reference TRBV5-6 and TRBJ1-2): DAGVTQSPTHLIKTRGQQVTLRCSPKSGHDTVSWYQQALGQGPQFIFQYYEEEERQRGNFPDRFSGHQFPNYSSELNVNALLLGDSALYLCASSLEAMPYGYTFGSGTRLTVV.

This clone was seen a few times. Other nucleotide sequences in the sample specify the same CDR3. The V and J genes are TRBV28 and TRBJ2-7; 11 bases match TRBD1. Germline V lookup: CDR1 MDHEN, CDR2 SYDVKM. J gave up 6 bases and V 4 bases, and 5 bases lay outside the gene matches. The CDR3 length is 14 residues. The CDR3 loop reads CASSYGTGGGEQYF. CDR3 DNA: TGTGCCAGCAGTTATGGGACAGGGGGAGGCGAGCAGTACTTC.

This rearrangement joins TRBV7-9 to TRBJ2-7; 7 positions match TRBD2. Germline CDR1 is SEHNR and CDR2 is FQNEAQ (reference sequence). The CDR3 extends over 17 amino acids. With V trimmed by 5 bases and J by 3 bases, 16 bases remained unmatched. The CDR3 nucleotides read TGTGCCAGCAGCCCCGACTTCGGAGCGGGGAACCTCTACGAGCAGTACTTC. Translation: CASSPDFGAGNLYEQYF.

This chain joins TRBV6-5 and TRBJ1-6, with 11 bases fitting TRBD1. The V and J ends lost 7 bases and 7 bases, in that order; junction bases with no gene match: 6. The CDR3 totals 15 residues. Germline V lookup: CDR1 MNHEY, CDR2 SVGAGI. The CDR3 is CASTRTGGRNSPLHF. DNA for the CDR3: TGTGCCAGCACCAGGACAGGGGGCAGGAATTCACCCCTCCACTTT.

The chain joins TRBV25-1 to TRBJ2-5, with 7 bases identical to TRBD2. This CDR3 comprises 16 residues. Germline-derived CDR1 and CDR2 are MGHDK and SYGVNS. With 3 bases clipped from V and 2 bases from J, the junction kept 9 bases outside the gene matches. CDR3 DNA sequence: TGTGCCAGCAGTGATAATCTAGCGGCGATACAAGAGACCCAGTACTTC. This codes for CASSDNLAAIQETQYF.

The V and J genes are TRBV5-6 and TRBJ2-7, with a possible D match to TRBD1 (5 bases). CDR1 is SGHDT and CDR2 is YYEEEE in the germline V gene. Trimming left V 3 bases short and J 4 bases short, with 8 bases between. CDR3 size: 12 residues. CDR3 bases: TGTGCCAGCAGCTACAGGTTTTACGAGCAGTACTTC. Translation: CASSYRFYEQYF.

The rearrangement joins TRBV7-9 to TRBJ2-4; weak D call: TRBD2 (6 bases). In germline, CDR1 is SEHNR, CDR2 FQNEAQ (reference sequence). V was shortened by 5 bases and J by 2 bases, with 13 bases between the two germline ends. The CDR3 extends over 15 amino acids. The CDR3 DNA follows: TGTGCCAGCAGCAGTAAGGCGGGGACCAAAAACATTCAGTACTTC. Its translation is CASSSKAGTKNIQYF.

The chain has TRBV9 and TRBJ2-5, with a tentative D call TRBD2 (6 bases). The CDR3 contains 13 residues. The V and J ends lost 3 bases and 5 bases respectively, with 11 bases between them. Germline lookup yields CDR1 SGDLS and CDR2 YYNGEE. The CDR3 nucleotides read TGTGCCAGCAGCGAGAGGGACTCGGAGACCCAGTACTTC. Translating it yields CASSERDSETQYF.